This entry concerns a single T cell receptor beta chain. Its cognate antigen is unknown. This table comes from immunoSEQ multiplex PCR, and its TCRdb copy is limited to in-frame clones, with some not included. The sample records 240,000 or so clones, around 87% being singletons. The sample originates from a study of cytomegalovirus exposure and HLA in healthy donors. Overall study: The roughly 130 validation repertoires used the same platform as the roughly 610 first-cohort repertoires, a later analysis reported.

Study outcomes and limitations: The study designated fewer than 200 TCR beta chains cytomegalovirus-associated. Rarity marked most TCR sequences, yet some public TCRs occurred in many donors.

The germline CDR1 and CDR2 sequences are SGHRS and YFSETQ. V lost 4 bases and J lost 6, with 11 bases in between. There are 13 residues in the CDR3. Sequenced input: PBMCs. J is TRBJ2-1 and V is TRBV5-1; D is perhaps TRBD1 (6 bases). The receptor comes from a woman aged 25 to 39 in good health and CMV-seropositive. The CDR3 spells CASSTLGGNEQFF. In nucleotides, the CDR3 is TGCGCCAGCAGCACACTAGGGGGCAATGAGCAGTTCTTC.